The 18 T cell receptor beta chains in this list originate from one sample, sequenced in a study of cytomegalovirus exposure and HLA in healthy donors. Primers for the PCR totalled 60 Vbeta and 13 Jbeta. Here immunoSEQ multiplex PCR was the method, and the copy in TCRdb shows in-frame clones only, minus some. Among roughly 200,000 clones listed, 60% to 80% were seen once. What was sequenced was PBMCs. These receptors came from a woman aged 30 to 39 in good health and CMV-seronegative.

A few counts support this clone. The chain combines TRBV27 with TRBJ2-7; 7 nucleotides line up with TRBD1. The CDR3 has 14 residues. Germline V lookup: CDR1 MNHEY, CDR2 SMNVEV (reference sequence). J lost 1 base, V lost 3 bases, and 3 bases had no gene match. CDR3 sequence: CASSFGTASYEQYF. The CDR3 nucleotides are TGTGCCAGCAGTTTTGGGACAGCATCCTACGAGCAGTACTTC.

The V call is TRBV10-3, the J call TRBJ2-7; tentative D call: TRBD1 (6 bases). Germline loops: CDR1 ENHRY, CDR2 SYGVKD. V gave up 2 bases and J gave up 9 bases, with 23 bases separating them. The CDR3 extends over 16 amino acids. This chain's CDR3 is CAISEAPGTTTSGQYF. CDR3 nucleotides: TGTGCCATCAGTGAGGCACCCGGGACAACTACTTCGGGGCAGTACTTC.

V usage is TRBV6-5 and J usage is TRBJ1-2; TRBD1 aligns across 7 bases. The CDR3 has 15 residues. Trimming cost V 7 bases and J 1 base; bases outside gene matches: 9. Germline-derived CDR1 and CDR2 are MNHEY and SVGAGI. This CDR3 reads CASKNYRDSNYGYTF. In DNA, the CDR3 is TGTGCCAGCAAAAACTACCGGGACAGTAACTATGGCTACACCTTC.

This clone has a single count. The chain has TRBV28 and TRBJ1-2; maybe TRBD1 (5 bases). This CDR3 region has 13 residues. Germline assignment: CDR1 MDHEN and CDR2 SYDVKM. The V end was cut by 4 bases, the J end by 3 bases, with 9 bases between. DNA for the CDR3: TGTGCCAGCAGTTGGGGGGAGCACTATGGCTACACCTTC. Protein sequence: CASSWGEHYGYTF.

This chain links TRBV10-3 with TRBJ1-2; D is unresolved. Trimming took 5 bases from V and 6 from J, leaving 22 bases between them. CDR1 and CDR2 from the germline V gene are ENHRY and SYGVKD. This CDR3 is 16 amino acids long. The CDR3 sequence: CAISSRATRLNHGYTF. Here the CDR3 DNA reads TGTGCCATCAGTTCCCGGGCCACCAGACTAAACCATGGCTACACCTTC.

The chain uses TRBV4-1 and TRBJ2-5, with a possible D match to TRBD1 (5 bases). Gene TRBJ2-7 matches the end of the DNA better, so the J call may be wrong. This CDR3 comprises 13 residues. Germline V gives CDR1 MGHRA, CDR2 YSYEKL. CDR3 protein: CASSHRQGFEQYF. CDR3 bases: TGCGCCAGCAGCCACCGCCAGGGATTCGAGCAGTACTTC.

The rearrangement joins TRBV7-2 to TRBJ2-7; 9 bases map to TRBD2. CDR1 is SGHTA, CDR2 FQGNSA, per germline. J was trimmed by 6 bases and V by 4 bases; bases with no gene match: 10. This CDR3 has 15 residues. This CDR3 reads CASSSLAGLTSEQYF. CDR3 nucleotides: TGTGCCAGCAGCTCCCTAGCGGGACTAACCTCCGAGCAGTACTTC.

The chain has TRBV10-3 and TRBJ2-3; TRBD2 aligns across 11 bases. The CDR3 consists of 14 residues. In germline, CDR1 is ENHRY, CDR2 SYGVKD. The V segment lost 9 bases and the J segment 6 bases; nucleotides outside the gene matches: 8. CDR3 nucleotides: TGTGCCATTCGTAGCGGGGGGGATCACGATACGCAGTATTTT. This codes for CAIRSGGDHDTQYF.

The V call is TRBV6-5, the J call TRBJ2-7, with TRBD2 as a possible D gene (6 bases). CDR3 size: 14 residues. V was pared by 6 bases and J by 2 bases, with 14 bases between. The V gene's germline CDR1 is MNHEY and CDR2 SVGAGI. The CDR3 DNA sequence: TGTGCCAGCAGGGCCGGGAGAGATGCCTACGAGCAGTACTTC. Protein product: CASRAGRDAYEQYF.

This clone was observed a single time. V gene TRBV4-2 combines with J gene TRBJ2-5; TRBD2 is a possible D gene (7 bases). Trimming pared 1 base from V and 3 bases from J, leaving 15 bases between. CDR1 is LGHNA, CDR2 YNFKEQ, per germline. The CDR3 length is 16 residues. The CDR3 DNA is TGTGCCAGCAGCCAAGGACCGGGCGGGGGCGAAGAGACCCAGTACTTC. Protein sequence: CASSQGPGGGEETQYF.

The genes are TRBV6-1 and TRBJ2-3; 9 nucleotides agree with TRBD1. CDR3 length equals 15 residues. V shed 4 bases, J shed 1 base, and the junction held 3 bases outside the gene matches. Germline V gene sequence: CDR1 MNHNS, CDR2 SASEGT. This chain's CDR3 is CASSGRDRGTDTQYF. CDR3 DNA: TGTGCCAGCAGTGGCCGGGACAGGGGCACAGATACGCAGTATTTT.

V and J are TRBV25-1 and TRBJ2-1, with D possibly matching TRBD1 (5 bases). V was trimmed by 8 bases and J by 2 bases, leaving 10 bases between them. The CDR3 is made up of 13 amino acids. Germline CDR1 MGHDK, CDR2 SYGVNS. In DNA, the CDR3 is TGTGCCAGCGGGGCTAGTCCCTACAATGAGCAGTTCTTC. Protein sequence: CASGASPYNEQFF.

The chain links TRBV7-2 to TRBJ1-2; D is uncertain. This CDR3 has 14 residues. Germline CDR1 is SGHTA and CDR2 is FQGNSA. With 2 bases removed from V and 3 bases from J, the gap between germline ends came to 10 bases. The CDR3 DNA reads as TGTGCCAGCAGCTTAAGGGAGGGATACTATGGCTACACCTTC. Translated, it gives CASSLREGYYGYTF.

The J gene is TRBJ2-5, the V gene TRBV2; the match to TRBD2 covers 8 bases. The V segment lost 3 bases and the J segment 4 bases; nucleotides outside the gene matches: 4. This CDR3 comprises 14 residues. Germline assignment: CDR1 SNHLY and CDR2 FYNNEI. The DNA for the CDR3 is TGTGCCAGCAGTGATAGAAGCGGGAGAGAGACCCAGTACTTC. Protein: CASSDRSGRETQYF.

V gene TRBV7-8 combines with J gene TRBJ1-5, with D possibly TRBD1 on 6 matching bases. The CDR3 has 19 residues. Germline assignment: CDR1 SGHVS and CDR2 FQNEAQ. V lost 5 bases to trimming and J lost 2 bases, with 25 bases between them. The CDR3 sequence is CASSPPQGMRRRGNQPQHF. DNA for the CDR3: TGTGCCAGCAGCCCCCCCCAGGGGATGAGGCGCAGGGGCAATCAGCCCCAGCATTTT.

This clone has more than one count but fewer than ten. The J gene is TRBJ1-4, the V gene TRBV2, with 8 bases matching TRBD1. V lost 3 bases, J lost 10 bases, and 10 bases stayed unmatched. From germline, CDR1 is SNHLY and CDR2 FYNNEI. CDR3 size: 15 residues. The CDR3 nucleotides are TGTGCCAGCAGTGACTTGGACAGGGCCCGGGGAAAACTGTTTTTT. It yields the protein CASSDLDRARGKLFF.

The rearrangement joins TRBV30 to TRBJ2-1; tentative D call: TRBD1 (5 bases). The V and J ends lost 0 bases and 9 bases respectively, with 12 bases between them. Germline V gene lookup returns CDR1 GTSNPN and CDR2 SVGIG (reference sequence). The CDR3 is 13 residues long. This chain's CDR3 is CAWSVRGASEQFF. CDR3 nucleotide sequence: TGTGCCTGGAGTGTAAGGGGCGCATCTGAGCAGTTCTTC.

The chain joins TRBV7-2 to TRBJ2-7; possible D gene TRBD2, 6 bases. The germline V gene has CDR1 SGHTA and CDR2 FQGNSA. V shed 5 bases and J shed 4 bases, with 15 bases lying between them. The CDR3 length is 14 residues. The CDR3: CASSLGGPSYEQYF. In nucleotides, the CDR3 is TGTGCCAGCAGCCTGGGGGGACCATCTTACGAGCAGTACTTC. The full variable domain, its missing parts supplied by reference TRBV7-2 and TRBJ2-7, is GAGVSQSPSNKVTEKGKDVELRCDPISGHTALYWYRQSLGQGLEFLIYFQGNSAPDKSGLPSDRFSAERTGGSVSTLTIQRTQQEDSAVYLCASSLGGPSYEQYFGPGTRLTVT.